This T cell receptor (beta chain) originates from a study of metastatic and nonmetastatic thyroid tumors. Through MiXCR, TCRdb re-clonotyped the PCR reads. The table shows tens of thousands of clones, with around a quarter occurring only once. This clone appeared a few times. Unmatched junction bases numbered 3, after V lost 1 base and J lost 2 bases. The CDR3 consists of 15 residues. Germline V lookup: CDR1 MNHNS, CDR2 SASEGT. Not a single patient had been given any form of treatment at any point before undergoing thyroid surgery. The TCR was taken from a male donor with papillary thyroid cancer or a benign thyroid nodule (not recorded which). Some clones in this sample may be carry-over from other donors' samples. The chain links TRBV6-1 to TRBJ2-7; the match to TRBD2 covers 9 bases. Material for sequencing was blood. The CDR3 here is CASSEGGGVPYEQYF. The CDR3, as DNA: TGTGCCAGCAGTGAAGGCGGGGGGGTTCCCTACGAGCAGTACTTC.